This T cell receptor beta chain was sequenced in a study of graft-versus-host responses after intestinal transplantation (dated by TCRdb to the early 2020s). About the study as a whole: The transplants that recipients got were multivisceral, liver-intestinal, or isolated intestinal. Every recipient was given anti-thymocyte globulin induction, then maintenance tacrolimus and steroids for around three years. After intestinal transplantation, graft-versus-host and host-versus-graft alloreactive T cell clones in the graft, circulation and bone marrow were tracked using bulk TCR-beta CDR3 sequencing. Alloreactive clones were identified by sequencing pre-transplant mixed lymphocyte reaction products and comparing them with unstimulated pre-transplant donor and recipient T cells. The cohort enrolled about two dozen intestinal transplant recipients, one of whom was a retransplant, and a few patients without pretransplant specimens were excluded. A peak of at least 4% donor T cells among recipient peripheral blood mononuclear cells was the definition used for donor T cell macrochimerism. Instead of going to the commercial service, samples from three later patients were sequenced in-house on an Illumina MiSeq and processed with MiXCR. General findings and caveats noted by the study authors: Patients with donor T cell macrochimerism had high GvH to HvG T cell clonal ratios in their allografts. The relatively low number and heterogeneity of intestinal transplant patients limited the conclusions. Early after transplant, peak levels of circulating GvH clones were found to be associated with declines in HvG clones. GvH clones were found in recipient bone marrow, and some of the GvH clones appeared earlier in ileal mucosa or blood, which is consistent with an intestinal mucosal origin.

What the time point label conveys for this sample: cells obtained before transplantation from donor or recipient. In mixed lymphocyte reactions, some 200,000 CFSE-labeled pre-transplant responders were plated with some 200,000 irradiated violet-dye-labeled stimulators and cultured for 5 to 6 days. After the mixed lymphocyte reaction, proliferating CD3+CD4+CFSE-low and CD3+CD8+CFSE-low responder cells were FACS-sorted on a BD Influx sorter. Note on this clone: Base qualities are not provided; no much larger clone lies one nucleotide away.

Libraries were constructed by the immunoSEQ multiplex PCR assay. For most patients, genomic DNA was isolated with the Qiagen DNeasy Blood and Tissue Kit and sent frozen to Adaptive Biotechnologies for TCR sequencing. For most patients, genomic DNA was subjected to high-throughput TCR-beta CDR3 sequencing by Adaptive Biotechnologies. The authors' pipeline ran thus. TCR sequencing data were retrieved from Adaptive's ImmunoSEQ software for some 19 patients, whereas three other patients were processed with MiXCR and VDJtools. To correct CD4 versus CD8 sorting errors, any sequence found in both subsets at a frequency ratio below 5:1 was removed. CDR3 nucleotide sequences shared between donor and recipient were removed because the origin of such sequences could not be assigned. At least 2-fold expansion over unstimulated cells and a minimum CFSE-low frequency of 0.002% (template counts) or 0.001% (read counts) were required for clones to be classified as alloreactive. Clones detected in sequenced pre-transplant spleen, lymph node, or MLR CFSE-low populations of the donor or recipient were defined as mappable. The cumulative frequency of alloreactive clones was calculated as a percentage of all sequences, weighted by copy number. In its TCRdb copy, this immuneACCESS table keeps in-frame sequences only and misses some clones. Where compared with another copy, unresolved V genes explain less than half of these, and the others have no known cause. The V and J calls and clone size come from that table; D and trimming were worked out from the DNA. Here the sample has some 10,000 clones; 30% to 35% occur a single time. The ten largest clones capture less than 6% of the sample.

CDR1 LNHDA and CDR2 SQIVND are derived from the germline V gene (reference sequence). V is pruned by 3 bases and J by 4 bases, leaving 12 bases of the junction without a gene match. The CDR3 spans 17 residues, from the cysteine through the phenylalanine. Here the CDR3 DNA is all that survives: 51 bases in frame from base 1. This sequence uses TRBV19 and TRBJ1-1; 9 junctional bases match TRBD1. The material sequenced was alloreactive CD4+ T cells from a mixed lymphocyte reaction culture, taken before transplantation. Taken with the paper, the label for cell subset or site translates to: CFSE-low proliferating T cells sorted from approximately six-day pre-transplant mixed lymphocyte reaction (GvH or HvG direction). This TCR was sampled from a human patient who was an organ donor for intestinal transplantation. CDR3 protein: CASSIHALGTGSTEAFF. The sequence in DNA is TGTGCCAGTAGTATTCACGCCTTGGGGACAGGGAGCACTGAAGCTTTCTTT.